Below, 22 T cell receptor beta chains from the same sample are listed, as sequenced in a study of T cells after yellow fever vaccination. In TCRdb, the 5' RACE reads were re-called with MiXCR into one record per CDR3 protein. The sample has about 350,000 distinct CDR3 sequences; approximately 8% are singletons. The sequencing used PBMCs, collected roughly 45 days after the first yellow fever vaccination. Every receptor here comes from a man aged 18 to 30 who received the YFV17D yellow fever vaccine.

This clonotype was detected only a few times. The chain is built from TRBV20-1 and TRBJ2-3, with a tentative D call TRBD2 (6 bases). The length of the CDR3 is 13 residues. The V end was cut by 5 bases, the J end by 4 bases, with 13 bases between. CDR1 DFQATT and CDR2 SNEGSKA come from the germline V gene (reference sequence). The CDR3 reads CSAHRWGADTQYF. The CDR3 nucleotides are TGCAGTGCTCACCGTTGGGGGGCAGATACGCAGTATTTT.

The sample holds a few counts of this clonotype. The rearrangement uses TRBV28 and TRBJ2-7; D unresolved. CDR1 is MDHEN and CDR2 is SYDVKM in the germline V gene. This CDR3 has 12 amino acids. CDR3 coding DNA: TGTGTCACCTGGGCCGGGTCGGGCGAGCAGTACTTC. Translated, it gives CVTWAGSGEQYF.

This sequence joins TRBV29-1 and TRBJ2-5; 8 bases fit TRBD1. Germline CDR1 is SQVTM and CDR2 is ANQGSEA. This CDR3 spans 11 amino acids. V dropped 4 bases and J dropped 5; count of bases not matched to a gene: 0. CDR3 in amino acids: CSVAGGETQYF. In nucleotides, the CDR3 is TGCAGCGTTGCAGGGGGCGAGACCCAGTACTTC.

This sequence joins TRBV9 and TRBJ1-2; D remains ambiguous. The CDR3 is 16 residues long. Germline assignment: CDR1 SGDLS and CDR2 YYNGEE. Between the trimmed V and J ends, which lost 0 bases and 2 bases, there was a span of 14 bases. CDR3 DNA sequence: TGTGCCAGCAGCGTAGGCGCGCCCGGTTTAAACTATGGCTACACCTTC. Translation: CASSVGAPGLNYGYTF. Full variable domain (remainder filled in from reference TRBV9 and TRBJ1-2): DSGVTQTPKHLITATGQRVTLRCSPRSGDLSVYWYQQSLDQGLQFLIQYYNGEERAKGNILERFSAQQFPDLHSELNLSSLELGDSALYFCASSVGAPGLNYGYTFGSGTRLTVV.

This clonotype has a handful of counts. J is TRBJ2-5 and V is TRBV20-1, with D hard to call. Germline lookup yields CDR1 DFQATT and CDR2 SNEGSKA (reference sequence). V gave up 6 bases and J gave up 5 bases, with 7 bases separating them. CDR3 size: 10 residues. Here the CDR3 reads CSATGETQYF. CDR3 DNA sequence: TGCAGTGCAACTGGGGAGACCCAGTACTTC.

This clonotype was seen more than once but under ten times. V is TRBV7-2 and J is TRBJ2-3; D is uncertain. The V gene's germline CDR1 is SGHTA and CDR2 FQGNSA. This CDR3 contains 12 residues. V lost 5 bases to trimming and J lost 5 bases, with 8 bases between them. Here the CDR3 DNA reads TGTGCCAGCAGCCGGCAGGTAGATACGCAGTATTTT. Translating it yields CASSRQVDTQYF.

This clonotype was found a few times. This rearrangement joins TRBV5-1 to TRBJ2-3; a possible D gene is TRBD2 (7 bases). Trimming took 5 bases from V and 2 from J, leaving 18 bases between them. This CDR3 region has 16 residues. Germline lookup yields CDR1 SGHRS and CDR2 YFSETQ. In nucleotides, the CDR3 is TGCGCCAGCAGGCTGCGGGGGACATCAGACACAGATACGCAGTATTTT. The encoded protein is CASRLRGTSDTDTQYF.

The CDR3 bases are TGTGCCAGCAGTTTAGGGTCGTATGAAGCTTTCTTT. Protein product: CASSLGSYEAFF. This chain uses TRBV12-3 or TRBV12-4 with TRBJ1-1; D remains ambiguous. V was clipped by 1 base and J by 7 bases, with 7 bases between them. This CDR3 is built from 12 residues.

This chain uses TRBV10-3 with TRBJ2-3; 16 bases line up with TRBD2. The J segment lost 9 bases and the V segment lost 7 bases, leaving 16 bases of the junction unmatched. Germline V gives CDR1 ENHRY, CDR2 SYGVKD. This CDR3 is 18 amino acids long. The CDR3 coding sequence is TGTGCCATCAAGGGGGACGGGACCGGGACTAGCGGGGGGGAAACGCAGTATTTT. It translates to CAIKGDGTGTSGGETQYF.

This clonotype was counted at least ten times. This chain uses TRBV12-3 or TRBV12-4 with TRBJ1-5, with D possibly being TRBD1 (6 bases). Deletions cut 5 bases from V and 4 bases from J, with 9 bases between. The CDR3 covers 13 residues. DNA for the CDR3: TGTGCCAGCAGTCCGGACAGAAATCAGCCCCAGCATTTT. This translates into CASSPDRNQPQHF.

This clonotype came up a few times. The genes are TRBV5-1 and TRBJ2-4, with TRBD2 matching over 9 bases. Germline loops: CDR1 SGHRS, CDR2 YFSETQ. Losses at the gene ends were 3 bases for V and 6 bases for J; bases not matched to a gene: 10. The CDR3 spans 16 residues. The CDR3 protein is CASSSLAGGRRNIQYF. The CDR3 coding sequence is TGCGCCAGCAGCTCCTTGGCGGGGGGGCGAAGAAACATTCAGTACTTC.

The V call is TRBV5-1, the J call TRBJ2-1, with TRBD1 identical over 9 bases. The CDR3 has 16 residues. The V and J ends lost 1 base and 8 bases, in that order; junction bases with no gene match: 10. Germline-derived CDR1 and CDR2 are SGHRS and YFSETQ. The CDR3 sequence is CASSLKSGQGFDEQFF. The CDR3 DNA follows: TGCGCCAGCAGCTTGAAATCGGGACAGGGATTCGATGAGCAGTTCTTC.

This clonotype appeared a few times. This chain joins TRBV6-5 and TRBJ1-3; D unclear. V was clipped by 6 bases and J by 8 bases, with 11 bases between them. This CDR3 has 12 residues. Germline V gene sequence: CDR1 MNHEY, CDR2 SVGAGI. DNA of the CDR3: TGTGCCAGCAGCTCTTCGGCGGACACCATATATTTT. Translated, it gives CASSSSADTIYF.

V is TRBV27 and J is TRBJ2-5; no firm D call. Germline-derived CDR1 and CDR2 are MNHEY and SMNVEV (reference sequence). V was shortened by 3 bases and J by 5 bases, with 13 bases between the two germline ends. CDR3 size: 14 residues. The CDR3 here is CASSLYWSRETQYF. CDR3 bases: TGTGCCAGCAGTTTGTATTGGTCGAGGGAGACCCAGTACTTC.

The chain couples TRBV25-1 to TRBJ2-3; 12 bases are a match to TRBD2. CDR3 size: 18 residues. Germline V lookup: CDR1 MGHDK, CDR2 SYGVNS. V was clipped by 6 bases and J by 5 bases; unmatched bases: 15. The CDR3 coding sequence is TGTGCCAGCAGGGATCTAAGGCCTAGCGGGGGGGCTGAAGATACGCAGTATTTT. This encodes CASRDLRPSGGAEDTQYF.

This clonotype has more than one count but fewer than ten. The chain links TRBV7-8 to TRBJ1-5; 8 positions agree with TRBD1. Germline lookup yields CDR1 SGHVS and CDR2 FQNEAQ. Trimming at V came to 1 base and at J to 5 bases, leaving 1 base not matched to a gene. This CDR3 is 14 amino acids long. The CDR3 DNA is TGTGCCAGCAGCTTAGGACAGGGGCATCAGCCCCAGCATTTT. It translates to CASSLGQGHQPQHF.

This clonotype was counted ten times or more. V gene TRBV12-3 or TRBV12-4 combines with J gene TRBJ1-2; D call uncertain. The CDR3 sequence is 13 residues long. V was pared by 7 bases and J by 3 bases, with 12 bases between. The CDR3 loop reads CASKRDLHYGYTF. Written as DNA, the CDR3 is TGTGCCAGCAAGAGGGATCTCCACTATGGCTACACCTTC.

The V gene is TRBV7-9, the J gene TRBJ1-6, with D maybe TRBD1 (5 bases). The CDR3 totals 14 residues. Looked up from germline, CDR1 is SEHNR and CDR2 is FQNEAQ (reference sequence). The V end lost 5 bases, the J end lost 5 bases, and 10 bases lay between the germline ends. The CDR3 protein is CASSTGPNNSPLHF. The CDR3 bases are TGTGCCAGCAGCACGGGACCGAATAATTCACCCCTCCACTTT.

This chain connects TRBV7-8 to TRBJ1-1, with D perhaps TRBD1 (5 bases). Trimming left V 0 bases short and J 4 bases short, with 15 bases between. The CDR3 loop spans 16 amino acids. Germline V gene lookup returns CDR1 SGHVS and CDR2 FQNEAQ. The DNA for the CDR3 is TGTGCCAGCAGCTTAGCCCTGGGGGGGTTGAGCACTGAAGCTTTCTTT. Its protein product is CASSLALGGLSTEAFF.

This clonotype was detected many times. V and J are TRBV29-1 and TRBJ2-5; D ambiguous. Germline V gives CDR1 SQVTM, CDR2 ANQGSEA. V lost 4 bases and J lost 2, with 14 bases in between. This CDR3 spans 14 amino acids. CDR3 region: CSVASMTEQETQYF. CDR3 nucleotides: TGCAGCGTTGCGAGTATGACGGAACAAGAGACCCAGTACTTC.

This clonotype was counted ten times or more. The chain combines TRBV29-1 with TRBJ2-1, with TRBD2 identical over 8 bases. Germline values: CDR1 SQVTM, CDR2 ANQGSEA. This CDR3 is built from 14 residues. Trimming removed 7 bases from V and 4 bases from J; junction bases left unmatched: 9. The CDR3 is CSGIDGGGYNEQFF. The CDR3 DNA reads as TGCAGCGGGATTGACGGGGGGGGTTACAATGAGCAGTTCTTC.

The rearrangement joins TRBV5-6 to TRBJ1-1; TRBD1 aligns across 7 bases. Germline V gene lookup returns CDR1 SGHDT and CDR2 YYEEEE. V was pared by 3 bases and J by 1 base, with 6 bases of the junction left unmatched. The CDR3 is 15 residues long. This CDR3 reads CASSYRDSGNTEAFF. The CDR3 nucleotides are TGTGCCAGCAGCTACCGGGACAGCGGGAACACTGAAGCTTTCTTT.